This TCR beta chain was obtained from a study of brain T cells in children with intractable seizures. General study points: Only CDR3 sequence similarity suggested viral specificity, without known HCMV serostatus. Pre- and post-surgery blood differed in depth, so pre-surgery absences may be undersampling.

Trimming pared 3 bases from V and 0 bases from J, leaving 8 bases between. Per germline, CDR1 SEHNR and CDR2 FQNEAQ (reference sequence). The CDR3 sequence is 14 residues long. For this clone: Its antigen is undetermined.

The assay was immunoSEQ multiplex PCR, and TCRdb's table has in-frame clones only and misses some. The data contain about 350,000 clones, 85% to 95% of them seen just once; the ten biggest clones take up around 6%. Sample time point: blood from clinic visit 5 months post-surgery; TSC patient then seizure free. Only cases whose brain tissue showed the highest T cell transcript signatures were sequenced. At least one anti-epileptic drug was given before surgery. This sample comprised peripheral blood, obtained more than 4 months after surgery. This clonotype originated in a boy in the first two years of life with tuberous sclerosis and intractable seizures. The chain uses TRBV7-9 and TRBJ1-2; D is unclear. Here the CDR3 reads CASSLSKTNYGYTF. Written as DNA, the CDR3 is TGTGCCAGCAGCTTGAGCAAAACTAACTATGGCTACACCTTC.